This T cell receptor (beta chain) came from a study of blood T cells in healthy people across ages. J lost 11 bases, V lost 1 base, and 12 bases had no gene match. Germline V gene sequence: CDR1 SGHVS, CDR2 FNYEAQ. The CDR3 length is 16 residues. Then a second PCR, running about 6 to 11 cycles, was carried out with a sample-barcoded 5' primer and a J-beta primer mix. TCRdb re-called the 5' RACE reads through MiXCR, storing one row per CDR3 protein. The table has hundreds of thousands of distinct CDR3 sequences, around 40% seen once. This receptor was taken from a woman aged 55-69 years in good health. Sequences were obtained from blood. The rearrangement links TRBV7-6 to TRBJ2-5, with 11 bases fitting TRBD1. The CDR3 spells CASSLVRGQGAREQYF. The CDR3 DNA reads as TGTGCCAGCAGCTTAGTCCGAGGACAGGGGGCGCGGGAGCAGTACTTC.